The sequence of this T cell receptor beta chain was determined in a study of chemoradiotherapy in HPV16-positive cancers (dated by TCRdb to 2021 to 2024). Turning to the overall study: Candidate HPV-specific T-cell clones and common TCR motifs were defined through functional T-cell assays on cells from two HPV16-positive patients. Whether T-cell immunity against the HPV oncoproteins E6 and E7 changes during chemoradiotherapy and whether survival is affected by this immunity were examined in the study. Next, the candidate HPV-specific TCRs and motifs were followed in TCR repertoires from around 93 patients with HPV-related cancers.

Preparation of the library involved the immunoSEQ multiplex PCR assay. This is the immuneACCESS table as TCRdb keeps it, with only in-frame sequences that have V and J called. A part of the clones is gone; compared with another copy, unresolved V genes explain less than half, and the rest is unexplained. The table for this sample lists about 53,000 clones; under 95% of them were counted only once. The ten most abundant clones make up around 3.5% of the sample. Reading the germline V gene gives CDR1 MNHEY and CDR2 SVGAGI. The CDR3, cysteine through phenylalanine, is 16 amino acids long. Only the CDR3 DNA is retained, 48 bases long and in frame from the first base. The V end gives up 4 bases and the J end 3 bases, leaving 9 bases in the junction not matched to a gene. A remark on this clone: The antigen this receptor binds is unknown. No qualities accompany the bases; no much larger clone lies one base away.

Study-wide findings and limitations: In HPV16-positive patients, expansion of HPV-responsive T cells during chemoradiotherapy was associated with improved recurrence-free survival. The survival association was reported for HPV16-positive patients, and the functional definition of HPV-specific T cells was derived from only a couple of HPV16-positive patients. Expansion of candidate HPV-specific clones and E7-related TCR motifs was observed in the tumor microenvironment during treatment, whereas no such expansion was observed for non-HPV-specific T cells.

Repertoires were sampled repeatedly over the course of chemoradiotherapy so that clonal expansion in the tumor microenvironment could be followed. This receptor was obtained from a human donor with HPV-associated anogenital cancer. The chain is made from TRBV6-5 and TRBJ2-3; 8 bases in the middle match TRBD2. Source: blood, taken from a patient who underwent chemoradiotherapy. The nucleotide sequence reads as follows: TGTGCCAGCAGTTCCTTGGCGGGGGGTTTTACAGATACGCAGTATTTT. Its amino acids are CASSSLAGGFTDTQYF.